The 20 T cell receptor beta chains below come from one sample, sequenced in a study of blood T cell repertoires in COVID-19. Generated by immunoSEQ multiplex PCR, the TCRdb table keeps only in-frame clones and is missing some. The table includes under 70,000 clones, roughly nine tenths detected once. The sample consisted of peripheral blood. All receptors come from a woman aged 55-70 years with active or convalescent COVID-19.

The chain recombines TRBV6-5 with TRBJ2-7; a possible D gene is TRBD1 (6 bases). The CDR3 has 16 amino acids. Trimming stripped 0 bases from V and 0 bases from J, with 12 bases between. Germline values: CDR1 MNHEY, CDR2 SVGAGI. The CDR3: CASSYSFRGSSYEQYF. In DNA, the CDR3 is TGTGCCAGCAGTTACTCGTTCAGGGGTAGCTCCTACGAGCAGTACTTC.

V usage is TRBV2 and J usage is TRBJ1-6; TRBD1 might be the D (6 bases). The CDR3 runs to 16 residues. Germline lookup yields CDR1 SNHLY and CDR2 FYNNEI. The ends were cut back, 6 bases at V and 0 bases at J, with 12 bases in the middle. In DNA, the CDR3 is TGTGCCAGCAGCCTACAGGGTAGCTCCTATAATTCACCCCTCCACTTT. Residues: CASSLQGSSYNSPLHF.

This clone was picked up one time. The gene calls are TRBV9 and TRBJ1-5; D gene unclear. The CDR3 totals 14 residues. Trimming took 0 bases from V and 6 from J, leaving 10 bases between them. Germline CDR1 and CDR2: SGDLS and YYNGEE. This CDR3 is CASSVDLGSQPQHF. The CDR3 DNA reads as TGTGCCAGCAGCGTAGATCTGGGCAGTCAGCCCCAGCATTTT.

The V gene is TRBV4-1, the J gene TRBJ1-5, with D unresolved. Looked up from germline, CDR1 is MGHRA and CDR2 is YSYEKL. The CDR3 contains 14 residues. V was trimmed by 1 base and J by 4 bases, leaving 8 bases between them. The CDR3 region is CASSQVFSNQPQHF. The CDR3 DNA reads as TGCGCCAGCAGCCAAGTTTTCAGTAATCAGCCCCAGCATTTT.

The chain joins TRBV9 to TRBJ1-3; D unresolved. Germline loops: CDR1 SGDLS, CDR2 YYNGEE. Trimming took 0 bases from V and 4 from J, leaving 8 bases between them. This CDR3 is 14 amino acids long. The chain's CDR3 is CASSVALSGNTIYF. As DNA, the CDR3 is TGTGCCAGCAGCGTAGCTCTCTCGGGAAACACCATATATTTT.

The rearrangement uses TRBV10-3 and TRBJ1-2, with D tentatively TRBD1 (5 bases). V lost 3 bases, J lost 1 base, and 6 bases lay in between. The germline CDR1 and CDR2 sequences are ENHRY and SYGVKD. The CDR3 extends over 13 amino acids. The CDR3: CAISEDSNYGYTF. CDR3 nucleotide sequence: TGTGCCATCAGTGAAGACAGTAACTATGGCTACACCTTC.

V gene TRBV6-5 combines with J gene TRBJ1-1; no clear D. Germline V gene lookup returns CDR1 MNHEY and CDR2 SVGAGI. The CDR3 consists of 14 residues. The germline V and J ends were trimmed by 6 bases and 4 bases, with 15 bases remaining between them. As DNA, the CDR3 is TGTGCCAGCAGGAGGGAGGGTAAAAGCACTGAAGCTTTCTTT. Its protein is CASRREGKSTEAFF.

V gene TRBV3-1 (or the pseudogene TRBV3-2) combines with J gene TRBJ2-5; 9 bases are a match to TRBD2. The CDR3 contains 18 residues. V trimming: 0 bases; J trimming: 7 bases; junction bases outside the gene matches: 15. CDR1 and CDR2 from the germline V gene are LGHDT and YNNKEL (reference sequence). The CDR3 is CASSQDRAGSGSVATQYF. The DNA of the CDR3 is TGTGCCAGCAGCCAAGATCGCGCTGGTAGCGGGAGCGTTGCGACCCAGTACTTC.

This chain links TRBV27 with TRBJ1-3, with a possible D match to TRBD1 (5 bases). Trimming shortened V by 2 bases and J by 2 bases, and 7 bases separated the two germline ends. Germline CDR1 and CDR2: MNHEY and SMNVEV (reference sequence). This CDR3 region has 14 residues. This CDR3 is CASSLQGTGNTIYF. For the CDR3, the DNA is TGTGCCAGCAGTTTACAGGGTACTGGAAACACCATATATTTT.

The J gene is TRBJ2-2, the V gene TRBV19, with D perhaps matching TRBD1 (5 bases). The V gene's germline CDR1 is LNHDA and CDR2 SQIVND (reference sequence). V was shortened by 3 bases and J by 7 bases, with 12 bases between the two germline ends. The CDR3 consists of 14 residues. CDR3: CASSISGLGGELFF. CDR3 DNA sequence: TGTGCCAGTAGTATTTCAGGGTTAGGCGGGGAGCTGTTTTTT.

This chain links TRBV18 with TRBJ2-7; D is ambiguous. Trimming left V 4 bases short and J 0 bases short, with 10 bases between. This CDR3 has 14 residues. The germline V gene encodes CDR1 KGHSH and CDR2 LQKENI. CDR3 protein: CASSRSLSSYEQYF. DNA of the CDR3: TGTGCCAGCTCACGGTCGTTGAGCTCCTACGAGCAGTACTTC. The full variable domain, its missing parts supplied by reference TRBV18 and TRBJ2-7, is NAGVMQNPRHLVRRRGQEARLRCSPMKGHSHVYWYRQLPEEGLKFMVYLQKENIIDESGMPKERFSAEFPKEGPSILRIQQVVRGDSAAYFCASSRSLSSYEQYFGPGTRLTVT.

The chain recombines TRBV6-5 with TRBJ2-5; 9 bases align to TRBD2. This CDR3 comprises 16 residues. Germline CDR1 is MNHEY and CDR2 is SVGAGI. Trimming took 4 bases from V and 3 from J; bases not matched to a gene: 9. The DNA of the CDR3 is TGTGCCAGCAGTTCCAAGGGACTAGCAGAAAAAGAGACCCAGTACTTC. Amino acids: CASSSKGLAEKETQYF.

In its sample, this clone was seen once. The chain has TRBV7-2 and TRBJ2-1; D not resolved. Germline CDR1 is SGHTA and CDR2 is FQGNSA. The V and J ends lost 1 base and 7 bases respectively, with 5 bases between them. The CDR3 has 12 amino acids. The CDR3 region has the DNA TGTGCCAGCAGCTTAGATCAGAATGAGCAGTTCTTC. Translated: CASSLDQNEQFF. Filled out from reference TRBV7-2 and TRBJ2-1, the complete variable domain reads GAGVSQSPSNKVTEKGKDVELRCDPISGHTALYWYRQSLGQGLEFLIYFQGNSAPDKSGLPSDRFSAERTGGSVSTLTIQRTQQEDSAVYLCASSLDQNEQFFGPGTRLTVL.

The chain has TRBV28 and TRBJ2-1; weak D call: TRBD2 (7 bases). Trimming removed 2 bases at V and 9 bases at J, with 11 bases between. CDR1 is MDHEN and CDR2 is SYDVKM in the germline V gene. This CDR3 comprises 13 residues. Here the CDR3 reads CASSLIGGPEQFF. The CDR3 DNA follows: TGTGCCAGCAGTTTAATCGGGGGGCCTGAGCAGTTCTTC.

The chain recombines TRBV5-1 with TRBJ1-5; TRBD1 might be the D (5 bases). V lost 5 bases to trimming and J lost 3 bases, with 15 bases between them. Looked up from germline, CDR1 is SGHRS and CDR2 is YFSETQ. The CDR3 length is 15 residues. CDR3 region: CASRPTAGNNQPQHF. As DNA, the CDR3 is TGCGCCAGCAGACCGACAGCGGGTAACAATCAGCCCCAGCATTTT.

The gene calls are TRBV4-3 and TRBJ1-4; a possible D gene is TRBD1 (5 bases). V was shortened by 1 base and J by 8 bases, with 11 bases between the two germline ends. Per germline, CDR1 LGHNA and CDR2 YSLEER. This CDR3 is built from 14 residues. The CDR3 bases are TGCGCCAGCAGCCAAGGGGGGGATGGGGAAAAACTGTTTTTT. It is translated as CASSQGGDGEKLFF.

The genes are TRBV5-1 and TRBJ1-5, with 10 bases fitting TRBD1. V lost 3 bases and J lost 2; bases outside the gene matches: 5. The CDR3 has 16 amino acids. Germline loops: CDR1 SGHRS, CDR2 YFSETQ. The CDR3 protein is CASSSGDRGRNQPQHF. CDR3 nucleotides: TGCGCCAGCAGCTCTGGGGACAGGGGTCGCAATCAGCCCCAGCATTTT.

The chain is built from TRBV12-3 or TRBV12-4 and TRBJ2-1; D gene ambiguous. V lost 3 bases to trimming and J lost 8 bases, with 11 bases between them. The CDR3 has 13 residues. CDR3 protein: CASSLARNDEQFF. The CDR3 DNA reads as TGTGCCAGCAGTTTGGCTAGAAATGATGAGCAGTTCTTC.

This clone has a single count. The chain joins TRBV6-1 to TRBJ1-5; 7 bases match TRBD1. Germline V gene lookup returns CDR1 MNHNS and CDR2 SASEGT. The CDR3 is 12 residues long. With 6 bases clipped from V and 6 bases from J, the junction kept 2 bases outside the gene matches. The CDR3 reads CASSTGAQPQHF. The CDR3 DNA reads TGTGCCAGCAGCACAGGGGCTCAGCCCCAGCATTTT.

The chain carries TRBV11-2 and TRBJ1-5; D is uncertain. Trimming left V 5 bases short and J 6 bases short, with 11 bases between. The CDR3 contains 13 residues. Per the germline V gene, CDR1 is SGHAT and CDR2 is FQNNGV. CDR3 nucleotide sequence: TGTGCCAGCAGCGTGGGAAGCGGTCAGCCCCAGCATTTT. The encoded protein is CASSVGSGQPQHF.